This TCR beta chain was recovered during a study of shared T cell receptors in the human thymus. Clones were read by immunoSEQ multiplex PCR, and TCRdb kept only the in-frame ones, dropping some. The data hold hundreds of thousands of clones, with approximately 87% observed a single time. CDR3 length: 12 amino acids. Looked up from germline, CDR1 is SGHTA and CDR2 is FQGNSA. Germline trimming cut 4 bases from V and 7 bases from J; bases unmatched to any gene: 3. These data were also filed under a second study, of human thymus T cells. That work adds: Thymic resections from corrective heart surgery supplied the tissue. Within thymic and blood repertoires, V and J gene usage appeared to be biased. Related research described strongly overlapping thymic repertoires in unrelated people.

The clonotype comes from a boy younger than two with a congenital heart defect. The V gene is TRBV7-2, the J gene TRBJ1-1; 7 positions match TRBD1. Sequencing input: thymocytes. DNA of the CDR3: TGTGCCAGCAGCTCGACAGGGATTGAAGCTTTCTTT. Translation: CASSSTGIEAFF.